The next 14 T cell receptor beta chains were all read from a single sample in a study of shared clonotypes between healthy human individuals. Repertoires were generated with immunoSEQ multiplex PCR, while TCRdb's copy carries only in-frame clones and drops some. The table has some 1,600,000 clones, 95% to 99% seen once. Sequenced sample: naive CD4+ T cells sorted from blood. Subset in this sample: CD45RA+ positively selected. The receptors were sampled from a man aged 25-45 years in good health.

The gene calls are TRBV28 and TRBJ2-5; the match to TRBD2 covers 7 bases. Trimming cost V 2 bases and J 1 base; bases outside gene matches: 4. From germline, CDR1 is MDHEN and CDR2 SYDVKM. The CDR3 covers 15 residues. Here the CDR3 DNA reads TGTGCCAGCAGTTTAGGGGGGGTCGCCCAAGAGACCCAGTACTTC. Protein: CASSLGGVAQETQYF.

Here the CDR3 reads CASSHSLGGIGTDTQYF. The CDR3 bases are TGTGCCAGCAGCCACTCGCTAGGGGGAATCGGGACAGATACGCAGTATTTT. This chain joins TRBV11-2 and TRBJ2-3; D might be TRBD1 (6 bases). V gave up 5 bases and J gave up 3 bases, with 21 bases separating them. The CDR3 spans 17 residues. Germline V gene sequence: CDR1 SGHAT, CDR2 FQNNGV.

The gene calls are TRBV27 and TRBJ2-5; possible D gene TRBD2, 5 bases. Germline V CDR1 and CDR2: MNHEY, SMNVEV (reference sequence). The CDR3 totals 15 residues. The V gene lost 6 bases and the J gene lost 1 base, with 15 bases spanning the gap. CDR3 region: CASRGLKRVQETQYF. The CDR3 nucleotides read TGTGCCAGCAGAGGACTTAAAAGGGTCCAAGAGACCCAGTACTTC.

This chain uses TRBV9 with TRBJ2-7; 14 bases line up with TRBD2. CDR3 length equals 16 residues. V was clipped by 4 bases and J by 4 bases; unmatched bases: 7. Germline V lookup: CDR1 SGDLS, CDR2 YYNGEE. CDR3 in amino acids: CASSTSGTSGSYEQYF. The CDR3 DNA reads as TGTGCCAGCAGCACTTCCGGGACTAGCGGGAGTTACGAGCAGTACTTC.

Only one count was recorded for this clone. V gene TRBV5-6 combines with J gene TRBJ2-7, with a possible D match to TRBD2 (6 bases). The ends were cut back, 1 base at V and 2 bases at J, with 16 bases in the middle. Germline V gene sequence: CDR1 SGHDT, CDR2 YYEEEE. The CDR3 is 16 amino acids. The CDR3 coding sequence is TGTGCCAGCAGCTTGCCGGGACTCTCAAAGGCCTACGAGCAGTACTTC. Protein product: CASSLPGLSKAYEQYF.

The genes are TRBV1 and TRBJ2-1; the table's TRBD2 call for D was not verified on the DNA. TRBV1 is an annotated pseudogene. The CDR3 runs 16 residues. CDR3 in amino acids: CTSSQDLGGFYNEQFF. In nucleotides, the CDR3 is TGCACCAGCAGCCAAGATCTAGGTGGATTTTACAATGAGCAGTTCTTC.

CDR3 sequence: CASSPSPGTSGRSNEQFF. Here the CDR3 DNA reads TGTGCCAGCTCACCTTCTCCAGGGACTAGCGGGAGGAGCAATGAGCAGTTCTTC. The V call is TRBV18, the J call TRBJ2-1, with 15 bases fitting TRBD2. Unmatched junction bases numbered 9, after V lost 3 bases and J lost 6 bases. CDR1 is KGHSH and CDR2 is LQKENI in the germline V gene. This CDR3 contains 18 residues.

The V gene is TRBV21-1, the J gene TRBJ1-1; the table's D call TRBD1 went unverified against the DNA. TRBV21-1 is a known pseudogene. The CDR3 is made up of 15 amino acids. The CDR3: CASSNWGPLNTEAFF. Here the CDR3 DNA reads TGTGCCAGCAGCAACTGGGGCCCATTGAACACTGAAGCTTTCTTT.

V is TRBV5-1 and J is TRBJ2-3; D is undetermined. V lost 4 bases, J lost 0 bases, and 6 bases lay in between. CDR3 length equals 13 residues. The germline CDR1 and CDR2 sequences are SGHRS and YFSETQ. CDR3 nucleotides: TGCGCCAGCAGCATCGGGAGCACAGATACGCAGTATTTT. Translating it yields CASSIGSTDTQYF.

The V and J genes are TRBV9 and TRBJ1-3; D not certain. V shed 4 bases and J shed 0 bases, with 14 bases lying between them. The germline V gene has CDR1 SGDLS and CDR2 YYNGEE. The CDR3 is 16 amino acids. The chain's CDR3 is CASSPWTANSGNTIYF. The DNA for the CDR3 is TGTGCCAGCAGCCCATGGACGGCCAACTCTGGAAACACCATATATTTT. Full variable domain (missing parts from reference TRBV9 and TRBJ1-3): DSGVTQTPKHLITATGQRVTLRCSPRSGDLSVYWYQQSLDQGLQFLIQYYNGEERAKGNILERFSAQQFPDLHSELNLSSLELGDSALYFCASSPWTANSGNTIYFGEGSWLTVV.

The table lists this clone with a count of one. J is TRBJ2-7 and V is TRBV4-1; possibly TRBD2 for D (5 bases). V lost 1 base and J 5 bases, leaving 15 bases between the germline ends. CDR3 length: 15 residues. Germline assignment: CDR1 MGHRA and CDR2 YSYEKL. The CDR3 DNA sequence: TGCGCCAGCAGCCAAGTTCTAGCTGTTATGGACGAGCAGTACTTC. It specifies CASSQVLAVMDEQYF.

This clone was detected once. The chain employs TRBV28 and TRBJ2-7; D perhaps matches TRBD2 (5 bases). V lost 4 bases, J lost 4 bases, and 11 bases lay in between. Germline CDR1 MDHEN, CDR2 SYDVKM. The CDR3 length is 13 residues. The CDR3 is CASSWIPGYEQYF. DNA for the CDR3: TGTGCCAGCAGTTGGATCCCGGGGTACGAGCAGTACTTC.

The genes are TRBV4-1 and TRBJ2-1, with TRBD2 matching over 11 bases. V trimming: 3 bases; J trimming: 5 bases; junction bases outside the gene matches: 6. Germline CDR1 MGHRA, CDR2 YSYEKL. This CDR3 has 16 amino acids. This CDR3 is CASSQPTSGSHNEQFF. The CDR3 DNA follows: TGCGCCAGCAGCCAGCCTACTAGCGGGAGTCACAATGAGCAGTTCTTC.

The chain is built from TRBV6-5 and TRBJ2-7; D gene uncertain. The germline V and J ends were trimmed by 4 bases and 4 bases, with 11 bases remaining between them. CDR3 length: 13 amino acids. CDR1 and CDR2 from the germline V gene are MNHEY and SVGAGI. The CDR3 DNA follows: TGTGCCAGCAGTTCCAGTGTCGCTTACGAGCAGTACTTC. It yields the protein CASSSSVAYEQYF.